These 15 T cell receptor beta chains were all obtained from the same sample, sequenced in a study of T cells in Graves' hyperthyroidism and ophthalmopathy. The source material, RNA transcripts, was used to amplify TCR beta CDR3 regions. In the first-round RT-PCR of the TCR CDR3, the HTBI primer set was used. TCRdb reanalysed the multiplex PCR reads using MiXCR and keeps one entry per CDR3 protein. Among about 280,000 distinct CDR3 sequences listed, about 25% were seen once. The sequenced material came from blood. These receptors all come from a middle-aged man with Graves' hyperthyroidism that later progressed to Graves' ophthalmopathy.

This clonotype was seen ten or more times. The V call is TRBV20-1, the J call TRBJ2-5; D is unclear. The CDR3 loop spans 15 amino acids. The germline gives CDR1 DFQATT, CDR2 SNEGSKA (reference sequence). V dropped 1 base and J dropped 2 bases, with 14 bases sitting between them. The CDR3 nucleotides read TGCAGTGCTAGAGCGAAGACGTATACTCAAGAGACCCAGTACTTC. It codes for CSARAKTYTQETQYF.

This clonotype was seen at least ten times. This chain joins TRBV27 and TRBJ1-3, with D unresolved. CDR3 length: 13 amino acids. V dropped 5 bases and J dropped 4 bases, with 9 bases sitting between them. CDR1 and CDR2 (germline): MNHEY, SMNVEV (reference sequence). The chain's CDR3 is CASSGLTGNTIYF. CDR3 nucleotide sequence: TGTGCCAGCAGTGGGTTGACAGGAAACACCATATATTTT.

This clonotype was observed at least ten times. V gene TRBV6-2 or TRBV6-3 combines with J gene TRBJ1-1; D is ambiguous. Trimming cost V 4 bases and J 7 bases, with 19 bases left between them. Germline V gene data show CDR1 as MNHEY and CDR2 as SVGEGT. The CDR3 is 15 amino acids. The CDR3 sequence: CASSLQNVALGEAFF. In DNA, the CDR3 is TGTGCCAGCAGTTTACAGAATGTGGCCCTCGGTGAAGCTTTCTTT.

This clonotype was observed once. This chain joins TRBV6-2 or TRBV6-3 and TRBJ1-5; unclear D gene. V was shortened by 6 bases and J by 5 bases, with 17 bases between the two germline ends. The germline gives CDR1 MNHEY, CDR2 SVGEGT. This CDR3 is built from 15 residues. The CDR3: CASRLDPQRDQPQHF. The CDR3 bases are TGTGCCAGCAGGCTGGACCCCCAACGGGATCAGCCCCAGCATTTT.

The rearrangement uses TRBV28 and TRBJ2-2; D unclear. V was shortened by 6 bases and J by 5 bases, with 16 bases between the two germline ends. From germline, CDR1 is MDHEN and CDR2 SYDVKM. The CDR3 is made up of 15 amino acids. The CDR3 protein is CASRPEDGRTGELFF. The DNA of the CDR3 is TGTGCCAGCAGACCTGAGGACGGAAGGACCGGGGAGCTGTTTTTT. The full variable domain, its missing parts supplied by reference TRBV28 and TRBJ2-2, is DVKVTQSSRYLVKRTGEKVFLECVQDMDHENMFWYRQDPGLGLRLIYFSYDVKMKEKGDIPEGYSVSREKKERFSLILESASTNQTSMYLCASRPEDGRTGELFFGEGSRLTVL.

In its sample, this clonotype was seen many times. The CDR3 sequence is CASSFRGAYTGELFF. The CDR3 coding sequence is TGTGCCAGCAGTTTTCGGGGGGCGTACACCGGGGAGCTGTTTTTT. J is TRBJ2-2 and V is TRBV12-3 or TRBV12-4, with TRBD2 as a possible D gene (7 bases). The CDR3 totals 15 residues. Deletions cut 3 bases from V and 3 bases from J, with 11 bases between.

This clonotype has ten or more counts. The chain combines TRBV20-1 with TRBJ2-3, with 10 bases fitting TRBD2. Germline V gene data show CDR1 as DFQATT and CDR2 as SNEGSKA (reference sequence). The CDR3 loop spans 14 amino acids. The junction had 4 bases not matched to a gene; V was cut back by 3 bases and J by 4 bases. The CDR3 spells CSASLAGGADTQYF. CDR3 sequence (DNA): TGCAGTGCTAGCTTAGCGGGAGGCGCAGATACGCAGTATTTT.

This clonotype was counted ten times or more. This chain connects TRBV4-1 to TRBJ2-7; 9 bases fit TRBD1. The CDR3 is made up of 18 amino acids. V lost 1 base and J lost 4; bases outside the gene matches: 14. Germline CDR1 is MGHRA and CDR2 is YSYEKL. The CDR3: CASSQAVVMGQGLYEQYF. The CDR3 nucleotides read TGCGCCAGCAGCCAAGCAGTTGTTATGGGACAGGGACTATACGAGCAGTACTTC.

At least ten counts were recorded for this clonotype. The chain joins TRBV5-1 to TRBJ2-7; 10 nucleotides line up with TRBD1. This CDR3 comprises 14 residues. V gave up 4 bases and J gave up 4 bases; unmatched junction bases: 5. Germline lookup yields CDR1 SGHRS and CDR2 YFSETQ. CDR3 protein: CASSMTGGGYEQYF. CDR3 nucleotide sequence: TGCGCCAGCAGCATGACAGGGGGCGGGTACGAGCAGTACTTC.

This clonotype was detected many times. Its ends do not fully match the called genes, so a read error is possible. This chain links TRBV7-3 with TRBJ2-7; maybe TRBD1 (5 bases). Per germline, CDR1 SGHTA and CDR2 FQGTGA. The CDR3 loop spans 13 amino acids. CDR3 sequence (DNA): TGTGCCAGCAGCTTGCGACCAGACAGTCCCCTGGACTTC. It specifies CASSLRPDSPLDF.

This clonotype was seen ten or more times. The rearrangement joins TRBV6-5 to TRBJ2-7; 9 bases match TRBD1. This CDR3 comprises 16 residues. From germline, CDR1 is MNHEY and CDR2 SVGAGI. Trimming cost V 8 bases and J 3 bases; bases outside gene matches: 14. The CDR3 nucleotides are TGTGCCAGCCTGGGTTATTCCGGGACAGGGTTCTACGAGCAGTACTTC. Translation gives CASLGYSGTGFYEQYF.

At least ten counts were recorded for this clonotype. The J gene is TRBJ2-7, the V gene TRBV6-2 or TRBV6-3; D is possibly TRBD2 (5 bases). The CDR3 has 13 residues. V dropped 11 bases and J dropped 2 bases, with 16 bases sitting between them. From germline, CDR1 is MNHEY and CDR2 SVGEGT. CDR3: CASFLPGTYEQYF. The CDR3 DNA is TGTGCCTCCTTCCTCCCGGGAACCTACGAGCAGTACTTC.

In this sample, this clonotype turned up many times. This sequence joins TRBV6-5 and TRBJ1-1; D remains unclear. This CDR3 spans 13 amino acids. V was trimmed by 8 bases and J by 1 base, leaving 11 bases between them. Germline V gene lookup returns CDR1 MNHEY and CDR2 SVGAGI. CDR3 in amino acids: CASGIQWNTEAFF. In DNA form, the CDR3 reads TGTGCCAGCGGGATACAGTGGAACACTGAAGCTTTCTTT.

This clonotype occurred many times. DNA of the CDR3: TGCGCCAGCAGCCAAGAGTTCGGTTATGGGGGGACGGATGGCTACACCTTC. Amino acids: CASSQEFGYGGTDGYTF. The chain links TRBV4-1 to TRBJ1-2, with D possibly being TRBD1 (5 bases). CDR3 length equals 17 residues. V lost 0 bases to trimming and J lost 6 bases, with 20 bases between them. CDR1 is MGHRA, CDR2 YSYEKL, per germline.

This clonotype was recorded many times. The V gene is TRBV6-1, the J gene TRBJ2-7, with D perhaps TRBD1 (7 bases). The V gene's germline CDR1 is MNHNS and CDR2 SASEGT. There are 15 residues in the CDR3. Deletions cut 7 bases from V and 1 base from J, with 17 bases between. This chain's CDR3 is CASIKQGGLSYEQYF. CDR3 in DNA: TGTGCCAGCATTAAGCAGGGGGGCCTATCCTACGAGCAGTACTTC.